Listed below are T cell receptor beta chains from one sample, sequenced in a study of OX40 agonist ivuxolimab in advanced cancers. Generated by immunoSEQ multiplex PCR, the TCRdb table keeps only in-frame clones and is missing some. Here the sample spans some 41,000 clones, approximately 90% being singletons. Here the sequenced sample was CD4+ or CD8+ T cells sorted from blood, taken in a trial of the OX40 agonist ivuxolimab. The receptors stem from an adult with an advanced solid tumor such as melanoma, head and neck, liver or kidney cancer. CDR3s include the opening cysteine and the closing phenylalanine or tryptophan. D genes are given only for firm matches. Part of the rows lack a size; the others show once, few, many or a class for expanded clones.

v_call: TRBV6-4
j_call: TRBJ2-3
d_call: .
clone_size: .
cdr3_length: 12
cdr3_aa: CASSDSRRAQYF
cdr3_nt: TGTGCCAGCAGTGATTCACGGCGGGCGCAGTATTTT

v_call: TRBV28
j_call: TRBJ2-4
d_call: TRBD1
clone_size: .
cdr3_length: 16
cdr3_aa: CASRGQENLAKNIQYF
cdr3_nt: TGTGCCAGCAGAGGACAGGAAAATTTAGCCAAAAACATTCAGTACTTC

v_call: TRBV10-3
j_call: TRBJ2-3
d_call: TRBD2
clone_size: .
cdr3_length: 18
cdr3_aa: CAISVRALAGGSTDTQYF
cdr3_nt: TGTGCCATCAGTGTGCGGGCCCTAGCGGGAGGAAGCACAGATACGCAGTATTTT

v_call: TRBV12-5
j_call: TRBJ1-3
d_call: TRBD1
clone_size: .
cdr3_length: 15
cdr3_aa: CASGLATGLGNTIYF
cdr3_nt: TGTGCTAGTGGTTTGGCGACAGGGCTCGGAAACACCATATATTTT

v_call: TRBV2
j_call: TRBJ2-3
d_call: .
clone_size: .
cdr3_length: 12
cdr3_aa: CASRASQDTQYF
cdr3_nt: TGTGCCAGCAGGGCTAGCCAGGATACGCAGTATTTT

v_call: TRBV12-5
j_call: TRBJ2-7
d_call: TRBD1
clone_size: .
cdr3_length: 16
cdr3_aa: CASGLAPGQGILGQYF
cdr3_nt: TGTGCTAGTGGTTTGGCCCCGGGACAGGGAATTTTAGGGCAGTACTTC

v_call: TRBV2
j_call: TRBJ1-4
d_call: .
clone_size: .
cdr3_length: 12
cdr3_aa: CASRAGTTKLFF
cdr3_nt: TGTGCCAGCAGAGCCGGGACAACAAAACTGTTTTTT

v_call: TRBV27
j_call: TRBJ1-4
d_call: .
clone_size: .
cdr3_length: 15
cdr3_aa: CASSFLGGSNEKLFF
cdr3_nt: TGTGCCAGCAGTTTTCTGGGGGGGTCTAATGAAAAACTGTTTTTT

v_call: TRBV7-6
j_call: TRBJ2-6
d_call: .
clone_size: .
cdr3_length: 15
cdr3_aa: CASSYSGSGANVLTF
cdr3_nt: TGTGCCAGCAGCTACAGCGGCTCTGGGGCCAACGTCCTGACTTTC

v_call: TRBV14
j_call: TRBJ2-7
d_call: .
clone_size: .
cdr3_length: 14
cdr3_aa: CASSQVVSSYEQYF
cdr3_nt: TGTGCCAGCAGCCAGGTTGTAAGCTCCTACGAGCAGTACTTC

v_call: TRBV6-5
j_call: TRBJ1-3
d_call: .
clone_size: .
cdr3_length: 15
cdr3_aa: CASSPGSSSGNTIYF
cdr3_nt: TGTGCCAGCAGCCCTGGGTCCTCCTCTGGAAACACCATATATTTT

v_call: TRBV6-1
j_call: TRBJ2-3
d_call: .
clone_size: .
cdr3_length: 14
cdr3_aa: CASNLRTGEDTQYF
cdr3_nt: TGTGCCAGCAACCTACGGACGGGCGAAGATACGCAGTATTTT

v_call: TRBV5-1
j_call: TRBJ1-3
d_call: TRBD1
clone_size: .
cdr3_length: 15
cdr3_aa: CASSWGTVSGNTIYF
cdr3_nt: TGCGCCAGCAGCTGGGGGACAGTCTCTGGAAACACCATATATTTT

v_call: TRBV5-1
j_call: TRBJ2-5
d_call: .
clone_size: .
cdr3_length: 15
cdr3_aa: CASNPDGGRRETQYF
cdr3_nt: TGCGCCAGCAACCCAGACGGGGGGCGCCGGGAGACCCAGTACTTC

v_call: TRBV4-1
j_call: TRBJ1-5
d_call: .
clone_size: .
cdr3_length: 15
cdr3_aa: CASSEGGLESQPQHF
cdr3_nt: TGCGCCAGCAGCGAGGGGGGTCTGGAGTCTCAGCCCCAGCATTTT

v_call: TRBV27
j_call: TRBJ2-1
d_call: .
clone_size: .
cdr3_length: 14
cdr3_aa: CASSFREKYNEQFF
cdr3_nt: TGTGCCAGCAGTTTCCGGGAGAAATACAATGAGCAGTTCTTC

v_call: TRBV5-8
j_call: TRBJ1-2
d_call: .
clone_size: .
cdr3_length: 14
cdr3_aa: CASSPRVRSYGYTF
cdr3_nt: TGTGCCAGCAGCCCTCGGGTGAGGTCCTATGGCTACACCTTC

v_call: TRBV19
j_call: TRBJ1-4
d_call: .
clone_size: few
cdr3_length: 13
cdr3_aa: CASSMGAHEKLFF
cdr3_nt: TGTGCCAGTAGTATGGGGGCGCACGAAAAACTGTTTTTT

v_call: TRBV19
j_call: TRBJ1-5
d_call: TRBD1
clone_size: .
cdr3_length: 15
cdr3_aa: CASSTATGSGQPQHF
cdr3_nt: TGTGCCAGTAGTACCGCGACAGGGTCAGGCCAGCCCCAGCATTTT

v_call: TRBV4-1
j_call: TRBJ2-7
d_call: .
clone_size: .
cdr3_length: 14
cdr3_aa: CASSQAGTTYEQYF
cdr3_nt: TGCGCCAGCAGCCAAGCGGGAACCACCTACGAGCAGTACTTC

v_call: TRBV4-1
j_call: TRBJ2-4
d_call: .
clone_size: .
cdr3_length: 18
cdr3_aa: CASSQDNQGVLAKNIQYF
cdr3_nt: TGCGCCAGCAGCCAAGATAACCAGGGAGTGTTGGCCAAAAACATTCAGTACTTC

v_call: TRBV5-4
j_call: TRBJ1-1
d_call: .
clone_size: .
cdr3_length: 14
cdr3_aa: CASSSTQGGTEAFF
cdr3_nt: TGTGCCAGCAGCTCGACACAGGGAGGTACTGAAGCTTTCTTT

v_call: TRBV28
j_call: TRBJ2-3
d_call: .
clone_size: .
cdr3_length: 13
cdr3_aa: CASSGRGTDTQYF
cdr3_nt: TGTGCCAGCAGCGGAAGGGGGACAGATACGCAGTATTTT

v_call: TRBV9
j_call: TRBJ2-5
d_call: TRBD2
clone_size: .
cdr3_length: 20
cdr3_aa: CASSAEAGTSGRRVQETQYF
cdr3_nt: TGTGCCAGCAGCGCGGAGGCCGGGACTAGCGGGAGGCGCGTTCAAGAGACCCAGTACTTC

v_call: TRBV29-1
j_call: TRBJ2-2
d_call: .
clone_size: .
cdr3_length: 13
cdr3_aa: CSVRATITGELFF
cdr3_nt: TGCAGCGTTCGGGCAACAATCACCGGGGAGCTGTTTTTT

v_call: TRBV28
j_call: TRBJ2-4
d_call: .
clone_size: .
cdr3_length: 15
cdr3_aa: CASNMRGGAKNIQYF
cdr3_nt: TGTGCCAGCAACATGAGAGGGGGGGCCAAAAACATTCAGTACTTC

v_call: TRBV9
j_call: TRBJ2-2
d_call: TRBD1
clone_size: .
cdr3_length: 15
cdr3_aa: CASSVEGQGVGELFF
cdr3_nt: TGTGCCAGCAGCGTAGAGGGACAGGGAGTAGGGGAGCTGTTTTTT

v_call: TRBV10-3
j_call: TRBJ1-6
d_call: .
clone_size: .
cdr3_length: 13
cdr3_aa: CAIRGTGNSPLHF
cdr3_nt: TGTGCCATCAGAGGGACGGGAAATTCACCCCTCCACTTT

v_call: TRBV18
j_call: TRBJ2-1
d_call: .
clone_size: .
cdr3_length: 16
cdr3_aa: CASSPQTRTNYNEQFF
cdr3_nt: TGTGCCAGCTCACCACAGACGAGAACTAACTACAATGAGCAGTTCTTC

v_call: TRBV7-2
j_call: TRBJ1-4
d_call: .
clone_size: .
cdr3_length: 16
cdr3_aa: CASSRFRTTTNEKLFF
cdr3_nt: TGTGCCAGCAGCCGTTTTCGGACAACAACTAATGAAAAACTGTTTTTT

v_call: TRBV5-4
j_call: TRBJ2-5
d_call: TRBD1
clone_size: .
cdr3_length: 15
cdr3_aa: CASSLVIGGQETQYF
cdr3_nt: TGTGCCAGCAGCCTGGTGATAGGGGGCCAGGAGACCCAGTACTTC

v_call: TRBV30
j_call: TRBJ2-1
d_call: .
clone_size: .
cdr3_length: 12
cdr3_aa: CALRGGWNEQFF
cdr3_nt: TGTGCCCTCCGGGGCGGGTGGAATGAGCAGTTCTTC

v_call: TRBV4-1
j_call: TRBJ2-5
d_call: .
clone_size: .
cdr3_length: 14
cdr3_aa: CASSQVGTLETQYF
cdr3_nt: TGCGCCAGCAGCCAAGTAGGGACCTTAGAGACCCAGTACTTC

v_call: TRBV2
j_call: TRBJ1-5
d_call: .
clone_size: .
cdr3_length: 16
cdr3_aa: CASSVAGRNSNQPQHF
cdr3_nt: TGTGCCAGCAGTGTCGCCGGGAGAAATAGCAATCAGCCCCAGCATTTT

v_call: TRBV6-5
j_call: TRBJ2-6
d_call: .
clone_size: .
cdr3_length: 15
cdr3_aa: CASRGLFSGANVLTF
cdr3_nt: TGTGCCAGCAGGGGACTGTTCTCTGGGGCCAACGTCCTGACTTTC

v_call: TRBV9
j_call: TRBJ1-4
d_call: .
clone_size: .
cdr3_length: 16
cdr3_aa: CASSVGTAATNEKLFF
cdr3_nt: TGTGCCAGCAGCGTAGGGACCGCGGCAACTAATGAAAAACTGTTTTTT

v_call: TRBV2
j_call: TRBJ2-7
d_call: TRBD1
clone_size: .
cdr3_length: 13
cdr3_aa: CASSRQGAYEQYF
cdr3_nt: TGTGCCAGCAGCAGACAGGGGGCCTACGAGCAGTACTTC

v_call: TRBV5-1
j_call: TRBJ1-1
d_call: .
clone_size: .
cdr3_length: 16
cdr3_aa: CASSLSGRTANTEAFF
cdr3_nt: TGCGCCAGCAGCTTGAGTGGACGGACGGCGAACACTGAAGCTTTCTTT

v_call: TRBV5-1
j_call: TRBJ2-7
d_call: .
clone_size: .
cdr3_length: 14
cdr3_aa: CASSLGHRGGEQYF
cdr3_nt: TGCGCCAGCAGCTTGGGCCACAGGGGGGGCGAGCAGTACTTC

v_call: TRBV4-1
j_call: TRBJ1-1
d_call: .
clone_size: .
cdr3_length: 15
cdr3_aa: CASSTSVARESEAFF
cdr3_nt: TGCGCCAGCAGCACTTCGGTGGCCAGGGAGTCTGAAGCTTTCTTT

v_call: TRBV5-1
j_call: TRBJ2-1
d_call: .
clone_size: .
cdr3_length: 15
cdr3_aa: CASSLGDLLYNEQFF
cdr3_nt: TGCGCCAGCAGCTTGGGGGACTTGCTCTACAATGAGCAGTTCTTC

v_call: TRBV2
j_call: TRBJ1-2
d_call: TRBD1
clone_size: .
cdr3_length: 14
cdr3_aa: CASRSSGGNYGYTF
cdr3_nt: TGTGCCAGCAGATCATCAGGGGGCAACTATGGCTACACCTTC

v_call: TRBV28
j_call: TRBJ1-2
d_call: TRBD1
clone_size: .
cdr3_length: 12
cdr3_aa: CASMGQGAGYTF
cdr3_nt: TGTGCCAGCATGGGACAGGGGGCAGGCTACACCTTC

v_call: TRBV7-6
j_call: TRBJ1-2
d_call: .
clone_size: .
cdr3_length: 13
cdr3_aa: CASRDRRLYGYTF
cdr3_nt: TGTGCCAGCAGAGACAGGCGCCTCTATGGCTACACCTTC

v_call: TRBV9
j_call: TRBJ1-3
d_call: .
clone_size: .
cdr3_length: 16
cdr3_aa: CASSVASTVVGNTIYF
cdr3_nt: TGTGCCAGCAGCGTAGCTTCCACTGTAGTGGGGAACACCATATATTTT

v_call: TRBV28
j_call: TRBJ2-5
d_call: .
clone_size: .
cdr3_length: 13
cdr3_aa: CASKRTNGETQYF
cdr3_nt: TGTGCCAGTAAGAGGACCAATGGGGAGACCCAGTACTTC

v_call: TRBV28
j_call: TRBJ1-3
d_call: .
clone_size: .
cdr3_length: 14
cdr3_aa: CASSFDISGNTIYF
cdr3_nt: TGTGCCAGCAGTTTCGATATCTCTGGAAACACCATATATTTT

v_call: TRBV29-1
j_call: TRBJ2-7
d_call: .
clone_size: .
cdr3_length: 16
cdr3_aa: CSVLRPRTKVVYEQYF
cdr3_nt: TGCAGCGTTCTTCGTCCTCGGACGAAGGTGGTCTACGAGCAGTACTTC

v_call: TRBV6-1
j_call: TRBJ1-5
d_call: .
clone_size: .
cdr3_length: 13
cdr3_aa: CASIDGSNQPQHF
cdr3_nt: TGTGCCAGCATCGACGGAAGCAATCAGCCCCAGCATTTT